This T cell receptor beta chain was identified during a study of shared clonotypes between healthy human individuals. Some clones are missing from TCRdb's copy, which holds only in-frame ones; the method was immunoSEQ multiplex PCR. The sample records about 980,000 clones, around three quarters being singletons. This CDR3 is built from 14 residues. The V gene lost 5 bases and the J gene lost 2 bases, with 12 bases spanning the gap. CDR1 and CDR2 from the germline V gene are MDHEN and SYDVKM. With respect to this clone: The same CDR3 can be traced to other DNA sequences in this sample.

This chain connects TRBV28 to TRBJ2-5, with a tentative D call TRBD2 (6 bases). The clonotype was recovered from a man between 18 and 29 years old in good health. The sequencing sample was made of memory CD4+ T cells sorted from blood. The subset is: CD45RA-negative fraction. The CDR3 reads CASSRTGLQETQYF. The CDR3 DNA sequence: TGTGCCAGCAGTCGGACGGGACTGCAAGAGACCCAGTACTTC.